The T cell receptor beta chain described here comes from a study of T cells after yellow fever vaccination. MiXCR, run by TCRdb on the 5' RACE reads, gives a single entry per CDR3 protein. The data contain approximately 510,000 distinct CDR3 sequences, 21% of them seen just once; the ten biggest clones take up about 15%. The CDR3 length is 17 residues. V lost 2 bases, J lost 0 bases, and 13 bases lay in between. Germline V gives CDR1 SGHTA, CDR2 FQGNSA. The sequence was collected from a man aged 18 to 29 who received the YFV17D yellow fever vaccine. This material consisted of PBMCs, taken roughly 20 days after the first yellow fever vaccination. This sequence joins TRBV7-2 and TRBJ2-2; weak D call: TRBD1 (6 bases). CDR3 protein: CASSLNAGTSNTGELFF. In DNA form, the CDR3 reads TGTGCCAGCAGCTTAAATGCCGGGACATCGAACACCGGGGAGCTGTTTTTT.